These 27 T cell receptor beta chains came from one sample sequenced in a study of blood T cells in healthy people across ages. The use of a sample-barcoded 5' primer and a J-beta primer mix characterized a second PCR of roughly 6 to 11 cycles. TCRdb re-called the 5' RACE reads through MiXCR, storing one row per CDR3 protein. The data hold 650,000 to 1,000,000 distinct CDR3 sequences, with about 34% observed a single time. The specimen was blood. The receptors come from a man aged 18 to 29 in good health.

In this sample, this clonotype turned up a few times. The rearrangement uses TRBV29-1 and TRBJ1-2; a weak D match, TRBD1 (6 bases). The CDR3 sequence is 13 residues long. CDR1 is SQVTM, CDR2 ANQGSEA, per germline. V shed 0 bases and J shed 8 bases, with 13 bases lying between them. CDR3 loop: CSVEEGGRNGYTF. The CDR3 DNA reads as TGCAGCGTTGAAGAAGGGGGGAGGAACGGCTACACCTTC.

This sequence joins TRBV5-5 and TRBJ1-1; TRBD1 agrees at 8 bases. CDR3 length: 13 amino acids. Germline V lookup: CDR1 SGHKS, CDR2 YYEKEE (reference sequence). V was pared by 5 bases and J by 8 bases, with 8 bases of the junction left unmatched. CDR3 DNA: TGTGCCAGCAGACCATCAGGGGGCTGGGAAGCTTTCTTT. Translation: CASRPSGGWEAFF. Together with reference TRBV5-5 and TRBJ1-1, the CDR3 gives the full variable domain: DAGVTQSPTHLIKTRGQQVTLRCSPISGHKSVSWYQQVLGQGPQFIFQYYEKEERGRGNFPDRFSARQFPNYSSELNVNALLLGDSALYLCASRPSGGWEAFFGQGTRLTVV.

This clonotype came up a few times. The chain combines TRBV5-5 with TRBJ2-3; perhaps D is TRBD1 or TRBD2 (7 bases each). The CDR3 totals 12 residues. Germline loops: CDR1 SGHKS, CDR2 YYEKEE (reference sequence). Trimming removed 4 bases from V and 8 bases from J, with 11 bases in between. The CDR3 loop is CASSQGGATQYF. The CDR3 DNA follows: TGTGCCAGCAGCCAGGGGGGGGCTACGCAGTATTTT.

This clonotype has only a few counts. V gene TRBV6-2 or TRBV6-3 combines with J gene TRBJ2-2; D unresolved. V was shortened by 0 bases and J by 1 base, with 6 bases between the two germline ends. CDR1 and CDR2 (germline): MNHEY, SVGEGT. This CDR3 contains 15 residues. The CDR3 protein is CASSYSLRNTGELFF. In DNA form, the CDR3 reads TGTGCCAGCAGTTACTCCCTCAGGAACACCGGGGAGCTGTTTTTT.

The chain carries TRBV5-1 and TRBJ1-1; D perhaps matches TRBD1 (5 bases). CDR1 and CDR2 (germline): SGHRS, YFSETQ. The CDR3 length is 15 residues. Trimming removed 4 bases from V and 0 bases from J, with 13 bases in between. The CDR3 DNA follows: TGCGCCAGCAGCCCCTCGGGACGGCTGAACACTGAAGCTTTCTTT. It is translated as CASSPSGRLNTEAFF.

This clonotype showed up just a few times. In DNA form, the CDR3 reads TGTGCCAGCAGCTTATTACAGCTGAGCACAGATACGCAGTATTTT. Residues: CASSLLQLSTDTQYF. The chain has TRBV11-2 and TRBJ2-3; no clear D. The CDR3 extends over 15 amino acids. CDR1 and CDR2 from the germline V gene are SGHAT and FQNNGV. Trimming cost V 2 bases and J 0 bases, with 9 bases left between them.

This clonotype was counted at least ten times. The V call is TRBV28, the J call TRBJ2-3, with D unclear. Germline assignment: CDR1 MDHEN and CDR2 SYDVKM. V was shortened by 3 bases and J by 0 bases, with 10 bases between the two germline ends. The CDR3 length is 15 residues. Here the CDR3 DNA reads TGTGCCAGCAGTTTGATCCGCGCTAGCACAGATACGCAGTATTTT. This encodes CASSLIRASTDTQYF.

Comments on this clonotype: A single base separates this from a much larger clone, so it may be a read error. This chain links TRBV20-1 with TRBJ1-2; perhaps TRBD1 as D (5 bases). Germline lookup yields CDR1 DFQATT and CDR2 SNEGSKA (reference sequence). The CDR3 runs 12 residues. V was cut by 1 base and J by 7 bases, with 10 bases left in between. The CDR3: CSARGGWLGYTF. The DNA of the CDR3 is TGCAGTGCTAGAGGGGGGTGGCTTGGCTACACCTTC.

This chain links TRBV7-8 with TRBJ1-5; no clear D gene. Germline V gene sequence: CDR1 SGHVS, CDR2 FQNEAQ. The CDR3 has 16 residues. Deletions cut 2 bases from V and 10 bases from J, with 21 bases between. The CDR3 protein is CASSLMGLLGGEPQHF. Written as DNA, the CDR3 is TGTGCCAGCAGCTTAATGGGCCTCCTTGGTGGGGAACCCCAGCATTTT. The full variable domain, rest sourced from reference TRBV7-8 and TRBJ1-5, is GAGVSQSPRYKVAKRGQDVALRCDPISGHVSLFWYQQALGQGPEFLTYFQNEAQLDKSGLPSDRFFAERPEGSVSTLKIQRTQQEDSAVYLCASSLMGLLGGEPQHFGDGTRLSIL.

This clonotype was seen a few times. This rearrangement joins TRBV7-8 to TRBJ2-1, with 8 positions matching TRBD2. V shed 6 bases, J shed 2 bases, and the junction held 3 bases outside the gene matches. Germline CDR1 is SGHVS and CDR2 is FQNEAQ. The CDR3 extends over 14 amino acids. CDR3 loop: CASSERGPYNEQFF. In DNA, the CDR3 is TGTGCCAGCAGTGAGCGGGGGCCCTACAATGAGCAGTTCTTC.

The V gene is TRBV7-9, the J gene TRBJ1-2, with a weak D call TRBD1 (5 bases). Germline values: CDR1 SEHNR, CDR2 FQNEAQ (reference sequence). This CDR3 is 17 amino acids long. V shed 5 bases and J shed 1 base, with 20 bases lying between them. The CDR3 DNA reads TGTGCCAGCAGCCCACGAGGCAGGGTGATTTTTAACTATGGCTACACCTTC. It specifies CASSPRGRVIFNYGYTF.

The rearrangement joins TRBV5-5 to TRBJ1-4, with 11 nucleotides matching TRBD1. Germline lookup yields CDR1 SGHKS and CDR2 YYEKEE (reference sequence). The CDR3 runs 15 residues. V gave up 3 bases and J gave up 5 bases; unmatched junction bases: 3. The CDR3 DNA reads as TGTGCCAGCAGCTGGGGGACAGGGGGAAATGAAAAACTGTTTTTT. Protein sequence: CASSWGTGGNEKLFF. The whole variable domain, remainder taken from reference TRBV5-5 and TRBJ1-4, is DAGVTQSPTHLIKTRGQQVTLRCSPISGHKSVSWYQQVLGQGPQFIFQYYEKEERGRGNFPDRFSARQFPNYSSELNVNALLLGDSALYLCASSWGTGGNEKLFFGSGTQLSVL.

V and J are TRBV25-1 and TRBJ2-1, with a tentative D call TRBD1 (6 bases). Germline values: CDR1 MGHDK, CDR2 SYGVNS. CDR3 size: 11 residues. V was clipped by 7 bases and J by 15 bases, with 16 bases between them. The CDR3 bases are TGTGCCAGCATGAGAGGGGACAACGGGTTCTTC. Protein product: CASMRGDNGFF.

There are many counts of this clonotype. The chain's CDR3 is CASRRRAPNQPQHF. Here the CDR3 DNA reads TGTGCCAGCAGACGCCGGGCCCCAAATCAGCCCCAGCATTTT. The chain joins TRBV12-3 or TRBV12-4 to TRBJ1-5; D gene unclear. V was shortened by 6 bases and J by 4 bases, with 13 bases between the two germline ends. CDR3 length: 14 residues.

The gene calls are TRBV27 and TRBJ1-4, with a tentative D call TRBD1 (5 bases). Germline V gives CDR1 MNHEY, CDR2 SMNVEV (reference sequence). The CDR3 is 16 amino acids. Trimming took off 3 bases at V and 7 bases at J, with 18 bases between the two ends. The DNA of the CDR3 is TGTGCCAGCAGTTTTTTCGGGGCAGGGAAGGGTGAAAAACTGTTTTTT. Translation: CASSFFGAGKGEKLFF.

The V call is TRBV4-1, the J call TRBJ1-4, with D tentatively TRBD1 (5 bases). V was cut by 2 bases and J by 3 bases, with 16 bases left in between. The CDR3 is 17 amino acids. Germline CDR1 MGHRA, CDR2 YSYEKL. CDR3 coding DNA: TGCGCCAGCAGCCAAATACGGCGGGGGATGGCTAATGAAAAACTGTTTTTT. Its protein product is CASSQIRRGMANEKLFF.

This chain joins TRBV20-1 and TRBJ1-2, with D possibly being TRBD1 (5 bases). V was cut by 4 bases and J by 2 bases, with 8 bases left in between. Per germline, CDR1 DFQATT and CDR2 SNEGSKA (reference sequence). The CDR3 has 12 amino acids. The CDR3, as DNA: TGCAGTGCTACGGGACCCAACTATGGCTACACCTTC. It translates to CSATGPNYGYTF.

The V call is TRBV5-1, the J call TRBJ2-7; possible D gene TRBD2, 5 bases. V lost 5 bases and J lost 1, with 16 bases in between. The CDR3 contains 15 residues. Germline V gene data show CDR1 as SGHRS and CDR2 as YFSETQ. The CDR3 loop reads CASRLSRDPSYEQYF. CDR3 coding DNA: TGCGCCAGCAGATTATCCCGGGATCCGTCCTACGAGCAGTACTTC.

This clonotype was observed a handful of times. The CDR3 sequence: CASSYTTGGTNYGYTF. The DNA of the CDR3 is TGTGCCAGCAGTTACACAACAGGGGGTACCAACTATGGCTACACCTTC. The J gene is TRBJ1-2, the V gene TRBV6-5; 8 bases align to TRBD1. This CDR3 spans 16 amino acids. Trimming took 2 bases from V and 2 from J; bases not matched to a gene: 7. Germline V gene data show CDR1 as MNHEY and CDR2 as SVGAGI.

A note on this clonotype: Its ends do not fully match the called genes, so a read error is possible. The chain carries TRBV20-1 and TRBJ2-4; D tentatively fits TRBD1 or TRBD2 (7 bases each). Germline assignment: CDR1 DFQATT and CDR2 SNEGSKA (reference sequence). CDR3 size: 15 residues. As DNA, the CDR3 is TGCAGTGCTGCAGGGGGGGGCGGAGTCCAAAACATACAGTACTTC. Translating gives CSAAGGGGVQNIQYF.

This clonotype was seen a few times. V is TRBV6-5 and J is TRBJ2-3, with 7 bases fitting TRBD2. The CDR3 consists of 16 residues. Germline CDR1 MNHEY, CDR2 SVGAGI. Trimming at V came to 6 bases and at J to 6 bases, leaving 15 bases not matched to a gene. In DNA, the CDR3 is TGTGCCAGCAGCTCTGATGGACGAGCGGGAACGGATACGCAGTATTTT. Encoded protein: CASSSDGRAGTDTQYF.

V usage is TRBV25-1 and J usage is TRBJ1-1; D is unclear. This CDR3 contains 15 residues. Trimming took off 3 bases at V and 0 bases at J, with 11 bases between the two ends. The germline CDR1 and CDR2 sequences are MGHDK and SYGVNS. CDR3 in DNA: TGTGCCAGCAGTGATCAGAGGCAGTTGAACACTGAAGCTTTCTTT. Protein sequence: CASSDQRQLNTEAFF.

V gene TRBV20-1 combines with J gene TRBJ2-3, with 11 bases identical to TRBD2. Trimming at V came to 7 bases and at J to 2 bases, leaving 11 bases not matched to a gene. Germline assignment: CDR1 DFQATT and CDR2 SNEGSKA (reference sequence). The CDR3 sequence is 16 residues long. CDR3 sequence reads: CSGDGLAGGLTDTQYF. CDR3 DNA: TGCAGTGGGGATGGGCTAGCGGGGGGTCTCACAGATACGCAGTATTTT.

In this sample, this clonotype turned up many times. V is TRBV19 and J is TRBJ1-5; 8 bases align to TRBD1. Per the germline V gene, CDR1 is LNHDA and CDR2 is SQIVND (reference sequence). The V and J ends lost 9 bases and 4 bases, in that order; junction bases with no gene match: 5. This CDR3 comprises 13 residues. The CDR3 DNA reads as TGTGCCAGCAGCGGGACAGGAAATCAGCCCCAGCATTTT. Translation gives CASSGTGNQPQHF.

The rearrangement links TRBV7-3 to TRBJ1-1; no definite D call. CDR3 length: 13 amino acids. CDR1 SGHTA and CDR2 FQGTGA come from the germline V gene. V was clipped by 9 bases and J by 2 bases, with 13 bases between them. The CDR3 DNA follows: TGTGCCAGGATAAATTACAAAAACACTGAAGCTTTCTTT. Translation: CARINYKNTEAFF.

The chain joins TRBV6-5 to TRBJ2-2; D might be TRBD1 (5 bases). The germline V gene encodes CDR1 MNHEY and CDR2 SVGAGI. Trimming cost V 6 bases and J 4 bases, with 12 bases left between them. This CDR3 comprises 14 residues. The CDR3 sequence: CASRQGIGTGELFF. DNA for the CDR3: TGTGCCAGCAGGCAGGGTATCGGCACCGGGGAGCTGTTTTTT.

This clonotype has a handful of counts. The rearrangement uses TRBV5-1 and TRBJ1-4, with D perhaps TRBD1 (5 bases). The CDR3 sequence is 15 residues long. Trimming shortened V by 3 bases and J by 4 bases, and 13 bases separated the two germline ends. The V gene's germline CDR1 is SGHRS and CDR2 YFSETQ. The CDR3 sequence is CASSYTGPGNEKLFF. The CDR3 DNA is TGCGCCAGCAGCTATACGGGGCCGGGTAATGAAAAACTGTTTTTT.